The clone carrying this T cell receptor (beta chain) is categorized as medium-sized. Antigen: not known. Using immunoSEQ multiplex PCR, the repertoire was profiled, and TCRdb retains in-frame clones only, with some absent. The data show 2,500 to 3,000 clones, with roughly 29% seen just once and about 16% held by the top ten. This sample is drawn from a study of T cells in localized non-small cell lung cancer. Study observations and caveats: An association was observed between higher blood T cell density and longer overall survival.

The germline V gene encodes CDR1 SGHNT and CDR2 YENEEA. The CDR3 extends over 17 amino acids. Germline trimming cut 0 bases from V and 1 base from J; bases unmatched to any gene: 3. The chain links TRBV11-3 to TRBJ1-1; 12 nucleotides agree with TRBD1. This clonotype was sampled from a female donor older than 55 with stage I lung adenocarcinoma. The sequenced sample was lung tumor tissue, obtained before any cancer treatment. CDR3 in amino acids: CASSLDGGQGANTEAFF. CDR3 sequence (DNA): TGTGCCAGCAGCTTAGACGGGGGACAGGGGGCGAACACTGAAGCTTTCTTT.